The entry below gives a single T cell receptor (beta chain) sequence along with its context. Its antigen is undetermined. The CDR3 loop spans 15 amino acids. The germline CDR1 and CDR2 sequences are MDHEN and SYDVKM. J lost 3 bases, V lost 6 bases, and 7 bases had no gene match. The data derive from a study of graft-versus-host responses after intestinal transplantation. Sequencing used immunoSEQ multiplex PCR; TCRdb keeps in-frame clones, though not all of them. Altogether about 93,000 clones are present, over 85% being singletons, with the ten largest covering roughly 0.49%. Sequenced material: unstimulated CD8+ T cells sorted from spleen or lymph node cells, taken before intestinal transplant. This chain connects TRBV28 to TRBJ2-3, with TRBD2 matching 9 bases. The receptor was derived from a human donor who received an intestinal transplant. The CDR3 DNA reads TGTGCCAGCAGGGGAGGGCTAGCGGGAACAGATACGCAGTATTTT. Translation: CASRGGLAGTDTQYF.